The 10 T cell receptor beta chains below were found in one sample sequenced in a study of blood T cell repertoires in COVID-19. Some clones are missing from TCRdb's copy, which holds only in-frame ones; the method was immunoSEQ multiplex PCR. The data hold 150,000 to 200,000 clones, with more than 80% observed a single time. What was sequenced was PBMCs or T cells enriched from blood (not recorded which). These TCRs come from a man aged 50-60 years who had recovered from COVID-19.

J is TRBJ1-2 and V is TRBV7-9; D remains unclear. V dropped 7 bases and J dropped 4 bases, with 10 bases sitting between them. This CDR3 is 12 amino acids long. CDR1 is SEHNR, CDR2 FQNEAQ, per germline (reference sequence). The chain's CDR3 is CASTLQSYGYTF. CDR3 in DNA: TGTGCCAGCACCCTACAGAGCTATGGCTACACCTTC.

The chain combines TRBV9 with TRBJ1-2; tentative D call: TRBD1 (6 bases). Germline CDR1 and CDR2: SGDLS and YYNGEE. The CDR3 is 13 amino acids. The ends were cut back, 0 bases at V and 10 bases at J, with 13 bases in the middle. The CDR3 is CASSVGTAYAYTF. CDR3 in DNA: TGTGCCAGCAGCGTAGGGACAGCTTACGCCTACACCTTC.

The chain joins TRBV7-6 to TRBJ2-1; 8 bases map to TRBD2. The CDR3 covers 14 residues. Germline V gene sequence: CDR1 SGHVS, CDR2 FNYEAQ. Trimming cost V 2 bases and J 4 bases; bases outside gene matches: 1. This chain's CDR3 is CASSLSGGYNEQFF. The CDR3 region has the DNA TGTGCCAGCAGCTTAAGCGGGGGTTACAATGAGCAGTTCTTC.

The gene calls are TRBV19 and TRBJ1-5; 9 nucleotides line up with TRBD1. V lost 4 bases, J lost 1 base, and 5 bases stayed unmatched. CDR1 and CDR2 from the germline V gene are LNHDA and SQIVND (reference sequence). The CDR3 has 16 residues. The CDR3, as DNA: TGTGCCAGTAGTACTACAGGGGGCGAGAGCAATCAGCCCCAGCATTTT. This sequence encodes CASSTTGGESNQPQHF.

The chain uses TRBV27 and TRBJ2-5, with 10 bases that match TRBD2. The CDR3 contains 14 residues. With 3 bases clipped from V and 5 bases from J, the junction kept 3 bases outside the gene matches. CDR1 and CDR2 (germline): MNHEY, SMNVEV (reference sequence). The CDR3 DNA sequence: TGTGCCAGCAGTTTGGGACTAGCGTGGGAGACCCAGTACTTC. It encodes CASSLGLAWETQYF.

This clone was seen only a few times. The rearrangement links TRBV14 to TRBJ1-1; D uncertain. The CDR3 is 13 amino acids. V dropped 0 bases and J dropped 6 bases, with 8 bases sitting between them. The germline V gene has CDR1 SGHDN and CDR2 FVKESK. The CDR3 sequence is CASSQDGRSEAFF. The CDR3 DNA reads TGTGCCAGCAGCCAAGATGGGAGGTCTGAAGCTTTCTTT.

This chain connects TRBV7-3 to TRBJ2-2; 7 positions agree with TRBD1. The CDR3 has 15 residues. Trimming at V came to 10 bases and at J to 2 bases, leaving 10 bases not matched to a gene. Per germline, CDR1 SGHTA and CDR2 FQGTGA. In nucleotides, the CDR3 is TGTGCCACCAGAAAGGGGGCTGGCAACACCGGGGAGCTGTTTTTT. It yields the protein CATRKGAGNTGELFF.

The V and J genes are TRBV6-5 and TRBJ2-5; D possibly corresponds to TRBD2 (6 bases). V shed 5 bases and J shed 7 bases, with 17 bases lying between them. This CDR3 contains 14 residues. Germline CDR1 reads MNHEY; CDR2 reads SVGAGI. The CDR3 loop reads CASSLKWLEGTQYF. CDR3 nucleotide sequence: TGTGCCAGCAGTCTGAAGTGGTTGGAGGGGACCCAGTACTTC.

The rearrangement joins TRBV5-1 to TRBJ1-3; 9 nucleotides match TRBD1. The CDR3 runs to 15 residues. In germline, CDR1 is SGHRS, CDR2 YFSETQ. V was clipped by 4 bases and J by 4 bases; unmatched bases: 6. DNA for the CDR3: TGCGCCAGCAGCCTGGGACAGGGCCTCGGAAACACCATATATTTT. As protein: CASSLGQGLGNTIYF.

The chain's CDR3 is CASSLGLPTDTQYF. As DNA, the CDR3 is TGTGCCAGCAGCTTAGGACTCCCCACAGATACGCAGTATTTT. The chain recombines TRBV5-8 with TRBJ2-3, with D perhaps matching TRBD2 (5 bases). This CDR3 contains 14 residues. With 2 bases removed from V and 2 bases from J, the gap between germline ends came to 9 bases. From germline, CDR1 is SGHTS and CDR2 YDEGEE.